The entry below gives a single T cell receptor (beta chain) sequence along with its context. These data are taken from a study of T cell changes during pregnancy in multiple sclerosis. Sequencing used immunoSEQ multiplex PCR; TCRdb keeps in-frame clones, though not all of them. The sample contains some 40,000 clones, 85% to 90% of which appear only once. The CDR3 sequence is 19 residues long. Germline-derived CDR1 and CDR2 are GTSNPN and SVGIG (reference sequence). After removal of 0 bases from V and 2 bases from J, the junction contained 13 bases not matched to a gene. Specimen: CD4+ T cells from peripheral blood mononuclear cells, collected in the first trimester of pregnancy. The sequence was obtained from a female donor with multiple sclerosis, enrolled in a pregnancy study. V is TRBV30 and J is TRBJ2-7; TRBD2 agrees at 13 bases. This CDR3 is CAWSVMGQLGLAGTYEQYF. The CDR3 coding sequence is TGTGCCTGGAGTGTTATGGGACAGCTGGGACTAGCGGGGACCTACGAGCAGTACTTC.